The present T cell receptor (beta chain) was sequenced within a study of human T cells and chemical hapten exposure (dated by TCRdb to about 2021). In the study overall: For sensitization, 2% DPC in acetone was applied to a 2 cm by 2 cm area of upper inner arm skin. Weekly therapeutic DPC doses were additionally applied to the scalp of patients throughout the roughly 23-week study period. Patch testing was done on the upper back using Finn chambers containing 0.01% DPC, and results were scored after 6 days according to International Contact Dermatitis Research Group standards. Alopecia areata with under or over 50% scalp involvement, alopecia totalis and alopecia universalis were represented in the patient cohort, which was mostly female. Libraries were combined into a pool for sequencing, and differences in TCR yield between samples came mainly from small differences in library volumes within the pool. This study followed changes in the peripheral blood TCR repertoire in vivo during primary and secondary sensitization of alopecia patients to the hapten diphenylcyclopropenone (DPC). Patient blood was sampled pre-sensitization (week 0) and at 2, 6 and about 24 weeks after DPC sensitization. For TCR sequencing, blood came from about 29 alopecia patients at anywhere from one to four time points (pre-sensitization, 2, 6 and 24 weeks).

Results the study describes overall, beyond this receptor: All patients had alopecia, a presumed autoimmune disease, so their immune response might differ from that of healthy individuals. Compared with pre-sensitization or healthy control sets, expanded TCRs formed significantly more large CDR3 similarity clusters, which is consistent with antigen-driven responses. The number of TCRs above 1 in 1000 frequency did not change with DPC sensitization; there was no evidence of global repertoire structure alterations. Repeated subsampling changed both the strength of the expansion versus patch-test correlation and the threshold at which that correlation became significant. Patch test score was positively correlated with the number of PT1 expanded TCRs, with significance at thresholds 8, 16 and 32 but not at 4.

Library creation used RACE. Sequencing took place on a NextSeq 500. Library preparation attached unique molecular identifiers to individual cDNA molecules for quantitative, reproducible TCR counting. For every blood RNA sample, sequencing covered both the TCR alpha and TCR beta chains. Per the original workflow: The median number of TCRs per sample was over 85,000, ranging from roughly 20,000 to 690,600. V, J and CDR3 annotation of the TCR reads was carried out using the Decombinator software suite. To make PS versus PT1 abundance plots, every sample was subsampled to the same number of TCRs (28,000). TCRs were defined as expanded if absent before sensitization and observed at least eight times at the 2-week time point. TCRdb redid the processing of the public reads, applying fastp at Q25 and MiXCR, and retained in-frame beta chains. Each CDR3 protein gets just one entry, which takes the most common genes and DNA from the rows behind it. The V and J calls, along with clone size, are taken from TCRdb and not from the paper's own processing. The sample has about 110,000 distinct CDR3 sequences on record, about 11% of them singletons. The ten biggest clones cover roughly 3.5% of the sample.

V loses 5 bases at its end and J loses 5 bases; junction bases beyond the gene matches: 3. In the germline V gene, CDR1 corresponds to MNHEY and CDR2 to SVGEGT. The CDR3 runs 14 residues from the cysteine to the phenylalanine. CDR3 DNA is the only sequence kept; it has 42 bases, read in frame from the first base. This clonotype has ten or more counts. Its binding antigen is unknown. The input lacks base qualities; no much larger clone sits a single base away. The sample's time point label is to be understood as: patch test 1, 2 weeks after DPC sensitization. This sample's treatment or condition label indicates: therapeutic diphenylcyclopropenone sensitization with weekly scalp DPC. At every patch-test visit, the blood draw took place before the patch test was put on. To be eligible, patients had to be aged 18 to 70, diagnosed with alopecia and judged suitable for DPC therapy, while pregnant patients were excluded. Total RNA was extracted from unfractionated whole blood that had been collected in Tempus Blood RNA tubes.

The origin of this receptor is a woman aged 40 to 50 with alopecia areata. Some clones in this sample may be carry-over from other donors' samples. The chain couples TRBV6-2 or TRBV6-3 to TRBJ2-1; 10 bases in between match TRBD2. Sequences were derived from whole blood, sampled in connection with sensitization to the hapten diphenylcyclopropenone (DPC). In nucleotide form, the sequence is TGTGCCAGCAGTGCTAGCGGGAGACACAATGAGCAGTTCTTC. Translated, it reads CASSASGRHNEQFF.